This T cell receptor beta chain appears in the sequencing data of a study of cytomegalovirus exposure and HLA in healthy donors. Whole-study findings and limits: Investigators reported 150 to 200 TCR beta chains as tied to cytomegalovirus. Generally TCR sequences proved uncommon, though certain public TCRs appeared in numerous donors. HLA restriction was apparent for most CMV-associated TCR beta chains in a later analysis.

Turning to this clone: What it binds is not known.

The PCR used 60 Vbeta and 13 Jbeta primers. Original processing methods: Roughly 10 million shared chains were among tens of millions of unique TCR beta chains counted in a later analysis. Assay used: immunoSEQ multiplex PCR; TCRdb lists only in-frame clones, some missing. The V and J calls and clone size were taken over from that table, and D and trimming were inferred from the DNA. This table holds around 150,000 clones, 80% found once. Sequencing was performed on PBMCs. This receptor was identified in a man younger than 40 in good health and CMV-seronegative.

The CDR3 nucleotides are TGTGCCAGCACCACCATGATACTAGCGGGAGAAGTCAATGAGCAGTTCTTC. It translates to CASTTMILAGEVNEQFF. The chain employs TRBV28 and TRBJ2-1, with 11 bases identical to TRBD2. V lost 7 bases and J lost 6; bases outside the gene matches: 14. CDR3 length equals 17 residues. The germline CDR1 and CDR2 sequences are MDHEN and SYDVKM.